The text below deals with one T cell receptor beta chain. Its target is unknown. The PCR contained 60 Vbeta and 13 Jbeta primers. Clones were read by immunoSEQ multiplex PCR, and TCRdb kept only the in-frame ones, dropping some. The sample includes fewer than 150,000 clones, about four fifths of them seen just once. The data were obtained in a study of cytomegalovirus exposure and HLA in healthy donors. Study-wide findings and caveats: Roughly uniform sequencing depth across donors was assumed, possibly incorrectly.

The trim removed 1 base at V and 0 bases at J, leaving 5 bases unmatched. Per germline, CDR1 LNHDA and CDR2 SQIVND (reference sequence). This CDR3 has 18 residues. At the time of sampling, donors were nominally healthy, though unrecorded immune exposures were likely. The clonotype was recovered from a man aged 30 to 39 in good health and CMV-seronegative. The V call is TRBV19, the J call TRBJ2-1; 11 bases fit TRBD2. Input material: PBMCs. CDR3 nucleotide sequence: TGTGCCAGTAGTATAGTTAGCGGGAGGGGCCTCTCCTACAATGAGCAGTTCTTC. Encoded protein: CASSIVSGRGLSYNEQFF.